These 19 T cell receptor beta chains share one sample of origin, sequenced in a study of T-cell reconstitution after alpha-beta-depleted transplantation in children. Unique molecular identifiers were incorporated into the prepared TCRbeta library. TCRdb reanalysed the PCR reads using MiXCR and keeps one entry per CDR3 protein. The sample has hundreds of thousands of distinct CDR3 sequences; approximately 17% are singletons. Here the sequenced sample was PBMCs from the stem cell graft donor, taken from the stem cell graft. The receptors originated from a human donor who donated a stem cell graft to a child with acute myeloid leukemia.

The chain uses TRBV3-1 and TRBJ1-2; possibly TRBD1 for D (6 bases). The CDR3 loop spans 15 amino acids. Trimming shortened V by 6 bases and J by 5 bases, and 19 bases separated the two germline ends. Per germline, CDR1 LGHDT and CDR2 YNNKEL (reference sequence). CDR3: CASSPRTVRGYGYTF. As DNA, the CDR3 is TGTGCCAGCAGTCCTAGGACAGTTCGCGGGTATGGCTACACCTTC.

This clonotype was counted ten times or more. CDR3 residues: CSANTDSNQPQHF. The CDR3, as DNA: TGCAGTGCTAATACAGACAGCAATCAGCCCCAGCATTTT. The rearrangement uses TRBV20-1 and TRBJ1-5; D gene uncertain. Trimming removed 4 bases from V and 1 base from J, with 8 bases in between. Germline V gene sequence: CDR1 DFQATT, CDR2 SNEGSKA (reference sequence). CDR3 length equals 13 residues.

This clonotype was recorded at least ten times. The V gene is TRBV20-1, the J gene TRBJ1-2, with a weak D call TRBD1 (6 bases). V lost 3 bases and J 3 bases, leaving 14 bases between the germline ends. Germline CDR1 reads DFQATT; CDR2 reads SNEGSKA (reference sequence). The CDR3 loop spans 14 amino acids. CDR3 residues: CSAREGGSDYGYTF. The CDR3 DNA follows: TGCAGTGCTAGGGAGGGGGGGAGTGACTATGGCTACACCTTC.

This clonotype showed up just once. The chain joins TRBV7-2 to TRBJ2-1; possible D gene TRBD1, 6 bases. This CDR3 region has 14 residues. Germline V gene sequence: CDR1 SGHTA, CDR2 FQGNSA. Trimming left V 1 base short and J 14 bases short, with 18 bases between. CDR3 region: CASSLEGQGWDEFF. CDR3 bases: TGTGCCAGCAGCTTAGAGGGGCAGGGGTGGGACGAGTTCTTC.

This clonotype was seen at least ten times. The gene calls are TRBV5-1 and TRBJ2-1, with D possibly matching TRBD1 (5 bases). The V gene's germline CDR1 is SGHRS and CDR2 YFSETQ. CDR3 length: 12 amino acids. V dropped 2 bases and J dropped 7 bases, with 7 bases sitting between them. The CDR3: CASSFGQNEQFF. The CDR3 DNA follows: TGCGCCAGCAGCTTCGGACAAAATGAGCAGTTCTTC.

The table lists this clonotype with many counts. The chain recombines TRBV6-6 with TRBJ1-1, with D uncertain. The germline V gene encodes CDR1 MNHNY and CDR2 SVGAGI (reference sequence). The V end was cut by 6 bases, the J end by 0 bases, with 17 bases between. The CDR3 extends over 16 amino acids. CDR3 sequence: CASRYHATDMNTEAFF. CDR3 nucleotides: TGTGCCAGCAGATACCACGCGACTGACATGAACACTGAAGCTTTCTTT.

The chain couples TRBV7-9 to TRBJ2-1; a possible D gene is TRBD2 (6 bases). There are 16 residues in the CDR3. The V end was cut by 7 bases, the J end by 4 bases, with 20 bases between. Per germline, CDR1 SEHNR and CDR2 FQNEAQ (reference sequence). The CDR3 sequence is CASTTSGRGLYNEQFF. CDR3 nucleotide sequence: TGTGCCAGCACCACCTCGGGGCGGGGTCTTTACAATGAGCAGTTCTTC. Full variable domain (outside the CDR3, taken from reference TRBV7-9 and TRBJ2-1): DTGVSQNPRHKITKRGQNVTFRCDPISEHNRLYWYRQTLGQGPEFLTYFQNEAQLEKSRLLSDRFSAERPKGSFSTLEIQRTEQGDSAMYLCASTTSGRGLYNEQFFGPGTRLTVL.

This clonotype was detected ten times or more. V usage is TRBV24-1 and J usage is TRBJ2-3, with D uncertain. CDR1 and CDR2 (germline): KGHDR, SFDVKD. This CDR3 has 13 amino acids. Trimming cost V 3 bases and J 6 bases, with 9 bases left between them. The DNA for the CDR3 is TGTGCCACCAGTGATAGGATTGCGGATACGCAGTATTTT. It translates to CATSDRIADTQYF.

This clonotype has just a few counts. This chain's CDR3 is CSASRRAGQETQYF. CDR3 nucleotide sequence: TGCAGTGCTAGCAGGAGGGCCGGCCAAGAGACCCAGTACTTC. V usage is TRBV20-1 and J usage is TRBJ2-5; a possible D gene is TRBD2 (6 bases). With 3 bases removed from V and 1 base from J, the gap between germline ends came to 12 bases. The germline gives CDR1 DFQATT, CDR2 SNEGSKA (reference sequence). This CDR3 is 14 amino acids long.

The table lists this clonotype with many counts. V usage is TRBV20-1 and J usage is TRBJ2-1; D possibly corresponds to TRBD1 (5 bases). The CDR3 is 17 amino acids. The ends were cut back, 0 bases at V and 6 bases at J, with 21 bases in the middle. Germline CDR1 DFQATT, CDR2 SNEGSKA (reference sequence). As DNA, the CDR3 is TGCAGTGCTAGAGATCAATGGTCAGGGTACTACCGCAATGAGCAGTTCTTC. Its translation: CSARDQWSGYYRNEQFF.

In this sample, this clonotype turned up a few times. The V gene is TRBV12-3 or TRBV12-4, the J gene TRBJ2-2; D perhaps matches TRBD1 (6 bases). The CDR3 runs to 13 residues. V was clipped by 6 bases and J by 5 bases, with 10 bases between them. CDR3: CASRKQGTGELFF. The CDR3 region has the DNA TGTGCCAGCAGAAAACAGGGTACCGGGGAGCTGTTTTTT.

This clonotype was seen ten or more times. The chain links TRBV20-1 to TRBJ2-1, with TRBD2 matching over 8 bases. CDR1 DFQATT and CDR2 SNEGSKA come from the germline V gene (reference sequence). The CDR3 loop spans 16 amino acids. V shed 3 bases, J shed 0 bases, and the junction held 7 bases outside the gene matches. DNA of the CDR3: TGCAGTGCTAGTGGAGGGGGGACTAGCTCCTACAATGAGCAGTTCTTC. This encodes CSASGGGTSSYNEQFF.

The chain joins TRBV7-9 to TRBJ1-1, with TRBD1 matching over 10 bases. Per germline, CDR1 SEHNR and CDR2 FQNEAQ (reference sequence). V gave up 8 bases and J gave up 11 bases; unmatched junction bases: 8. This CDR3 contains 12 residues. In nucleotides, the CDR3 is TGTGCCAGCGGGACAGGGGCCCTCGAGGCTTTCTTT. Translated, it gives CASGTGALEAFF.

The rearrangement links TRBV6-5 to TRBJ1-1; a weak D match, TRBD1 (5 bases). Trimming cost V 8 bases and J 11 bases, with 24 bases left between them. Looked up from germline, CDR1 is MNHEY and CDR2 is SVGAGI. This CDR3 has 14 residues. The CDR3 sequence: CASRAPDTLTLAFF. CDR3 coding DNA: TGTGCCAGCCGAGCCCCGGACACGCTAACCTTGGCTTTCTTT.

The CDR3 DNA reads as TGTGCCAGCAGTTTAGGGGACAGGGCTAATGATGAGCAGTTCTTC. This codes for CASSLGDRANDEQFF. The chain is built from TRBV28 and TRBJ2-1; 9 nucleotides align to TRBD1. The junction had 7 bases not matched to a gene; V was cut back by 2 bases and J by 8 bases. This CDR3 is built from 15 residues. In germline, CDR1 is MDHEN, CDR2 SYDVKM.

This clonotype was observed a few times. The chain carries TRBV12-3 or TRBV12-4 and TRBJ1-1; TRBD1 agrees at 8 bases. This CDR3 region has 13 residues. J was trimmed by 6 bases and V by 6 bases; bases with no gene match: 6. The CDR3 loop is CASRETGGAEAFF. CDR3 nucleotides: TGTGCCAGCAGAGAAACAGGGGGTGCTGAAGCTTTCTTT.

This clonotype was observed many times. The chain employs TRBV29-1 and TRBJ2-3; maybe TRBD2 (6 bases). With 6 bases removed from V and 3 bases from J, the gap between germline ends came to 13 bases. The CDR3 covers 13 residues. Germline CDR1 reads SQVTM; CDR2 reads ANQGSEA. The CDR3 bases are TGCAGCGTCCCCGTGGAGGGGACAGATACGCAGTATTTT. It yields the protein CSVPVEGTDTQYF.

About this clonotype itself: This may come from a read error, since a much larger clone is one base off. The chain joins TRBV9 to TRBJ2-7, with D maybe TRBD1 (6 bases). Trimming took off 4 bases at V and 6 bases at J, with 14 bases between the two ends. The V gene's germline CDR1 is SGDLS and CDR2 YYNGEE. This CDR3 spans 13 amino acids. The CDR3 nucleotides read TGTGCCAGCAGCCTGACAGGCAGGGGCGAGCAGTACTTC. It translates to CASSLTGRGEQYF.

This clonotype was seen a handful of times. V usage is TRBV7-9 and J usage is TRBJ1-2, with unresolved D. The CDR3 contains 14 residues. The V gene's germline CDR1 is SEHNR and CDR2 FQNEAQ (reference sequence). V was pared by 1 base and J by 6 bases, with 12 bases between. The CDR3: CASSLDAALDGYTF. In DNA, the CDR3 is TGTGCCAGCAGCTTAGATGCGGCTTTGGATGGCTACACCTTC.